One sample yielded the 15 T cell receptor beta chains listed below, sequenced in a study of cytomegalovirus exposure and HLA in healthy donors. With 60 Vbeta and 13 Jbeta primers, the PCR was carried out. Sequencing used immunoSEQ multiplex PCR; TCRdb keeps in-frame clones, though not all of them. The profile shows over 150,000 clones, about 76% of them singletons. Sequenced sample: PBMCs. The source of these receptors is a woman between 40 and 55 years old in good health and CMV-seropositive.

This clone was found once. The chain uses TRBV6-5 and TRBJ1-3; D possibly corresponds to TRBD1 (5 bases). Germline V lookup: CDR1 MNHEY, CDR2 SVGAGI. This CDR3 has 14 amino acids. Trimming shortened V by 10 bases and J by 3 bases, and 16 bases separated the two germline ends. The CDR3 coding sequence is TGTGCCACCCGGGGGGAGATAGGTGGAAACACCATATATTTT. Residues: CATRGEIGGNTIYF.

The genes are TRBV2 and TRBJ2-7; no firm D call. Germline V gene data show CDR1 as SNHLY and CDR2 as FYNNEI. V was shortened by 11 bases and J by 3 bases, with 20 bases between the two germline ends. The CDR3 loop spans 14 amino acids. The CDR3 DNA sequence: TGTGCCGCAGGCTCACCCATCCTACTCTACGAGCAGTACTTC. This sequence encodes CAAGSPILLYEQYF.

The chain combines TRBV4-3 with TRBJ1-1; 7 nucleotides line up with TRBD1. The CDR3 spans 14 residues. Germline CDR1 reads LGHNA; CDR2 reads YSLEER. Trimming took 4 bases from V and 2 from J; bases not matched to a gene: 4. This chain's CDR3 is CASSPGTANTEAFF. The CDR3 DNA reads as TGCGCCAGCAGCCCCGGGACAGCCAACACTGAAGCTTTCTTT.

This clone was counted a single time. The gene calls are TRBV11-3 and TRBJ2-7; weak D call: TRBD2 (6 bases). V shed 7 bases and J shed 0 bases, with 16 bases lying between them. The CDR3 sequence is 15 residues long. In germline, CDR1 is SGHNT, CDR2 YENEEA. CDR3 nucleotide sequence: TGTGCCAGCACCCGTAGTGGGGGGTTCTCCTACGAGCAGTACTTC. This codes for CASTRSGGFSYEQYF. Based on the CDR3 plus reference TRBV11-3 and TRBJ2-7, the full variable domain is EAGVVQSPRYKIIEKKQPVAFWCNPISGHNTLYWYLQNLGQGPELLIRYENEEAVDDSQLPKDRFSAERLKGVDSTLKIQPAELGDSAVYLCASTRSGGFSYEQYFGPGTRLTVT.

This chain joins TRBV5-1 and TRBJ2-1, with 7 bases lining up with TRBD2. V lost 0 bases to trimming and J lost 10 bases; unmatched junction nucleotides: 10. Germline CDR1 SGHRS, CDR2 YFSETQ. The CDR3 totals 15 residues. The CDR3 loop reads CASSLVSSGATEQFF. The CDR3 coding sequence is TGCGCCAGCAGCTTGGTATCTAGCGGAGCAACGGAGCAGTTCTTC. Full variable domain (remainder filled in from reference TRBV5-1 and TRBJ2-1): KAGVTQTPRYLIKTRGQQVTLSCSPISGHRSVSWYQQTPGQGLQFLFEYFSETQRNKGNFPGRFSGRQFSNSRSEMNVSTLELGDSALYLCASSLVSSGATEQFFGPGTRLTVL.

This chain links TRBV19 with TRBJ1-1, with D possibly TRBD1 on 6 matching bases. This CDR3 contains 15 residues. From germline, CDR1 is LNHDA and CDR2 SQIVND (reference sequence). V was cut by 4 bases and J by 6 bases, with 18 bases left in between. The CDR3 is CASSSQRGGDAEAFF. CDR3 bases: TGTGCCAGTAGTAGCCAAAGGGGGGGTGACGCTGAAGCTTTCTTT.

This CDR3 reads CASSSAGGTYNEQFF. The CDR3 nucleotides are TGTGCCAGTAGTTCAGCGGGGGGGACCTACAATGAGCAGTTCTTC. The rearrangement joins TRBV19 to TRBJ2-1; TRBD2 matches 10 bases. The germline V gene encodes CDR1 LNHDA and CDR2 SQIVND (reference sequence). The CDR3 sequence is 15 residues long. J was trimmed by 2 bases and V by 5 bases; bases with no gene match: 3.

The chain carries TRBV6-5 and TRBJ2-5; a weak D match, TRBD1 (5 bases). The DNA end favors TRBJ2-7, so the J call may be wrong. From germline, CDR1 is MNHEY and CDR2 SVGAGI. This CDR3 region has 14 residues. CDR3 loop: CASSYGTGAYEQYF. As DNA, the CDR3 is TGTGCCAGCAGTTACGGAACAGGAGCCTACGAGCAGTACTTC.

In this sample, this clone turned up once. The chain links TRBV7-2 to TRBJ2-3; D call uncertain. The CDR3 extends over 12 amino acids. In germline, CDR1 is SGHTA, CDR2 FQGNSA. Trimming stripped 5 bases from V and 4 bases from J, with 7 bases between. CDR3 region: CASSRRPDTQYF. CDR3 DNA sequence: TGTGCCAGCAGCCGGAGACCAGATACGCAGTATTTT.

CDR3 DNA: TGTGCCAGCATAAGGGCAGCGGACTACGAGCAGTACTTC. Its translation is CASIRAADYEQYF. This chain uses TRBV6-1 with TRBJ2-7; possible D gene TRBD2, 5 bases. V was pared by 7 bases and J by 3 bases, with 13 bases between. CDR1 and CDR2 from the germline V gene are MNHNS and SASEGT. This CDR3 has 13 residues.

The chain employs TRBV6-1 and TRBJ2-7; the D gene is possibly TRBD1 (5 bases). Trimming stripped 10 bases from V and 2 bases from J, with 15 bases between. The CDR3 is 13 amino acids. Germline values: CDR1 MNHNS, CDR2 SASEGT. The chain's CDR3 is CATRQGSAYEQYF. CDR3 nucleotides: TGTGCCACTAGGCAGGGTTCCGCCTACGAGCAGTACTTC.

This clone was recorded a few times. The rearrangement joins TRBV6-6 to TRBJ1-1; D unclear. The V and J ends lost 6 bases and 7 bases respectively, with 12 bases between them. There are 12 residues in the CDR3. The V gene's germline CDR1 is MNHNY and CDR2 SVGAGI (reference sequence). CDR3 amino acids: CASSLPGIEAFF. CDR3 nucleotides: TGTGCCAGCAGCTTACCGGGGATTGAAGCTTTCTTT.

The rearrangement links TRBV6-1 to TRBJ2-3; weak D call: TRBD1 (6 bases). Between the trimmed V and J ends, which lost 2 bases and 5 bases, there was a span of 11 bases. The CDR3 spans 14 residues. Germline assignment: CDR1 MNHNS and CDR2 SASEGT. CDR3 coding DNA: TGTGCCAGCAGTGAAACAGGGTGGGGAGATACGCAGTATTTT. Protein product: CASSETGWGDTQYF.

V gene TRBV4-2 combines with J gene TRBJ2-5; TRBD1 matches at 12 bases. In germline, CDR1 is LGHNA, CDR2 YNFKEQ. The CDR3 is 16 amino acids. Trimming removed 1 base from V and 5 bases from J; junction bases left unmatched: 5. CDR3 protein: CASSQGGQGAGETQYF. The CDR3 coding sequence is TGTGCCAGCAGCCAAGGGGGACAGGGGGCGGGGGAGACCCAGTACTTC.

This clone turned up a few times. This chain joins TRBV5-4 and TRBJ2-2; TRBD1 aligns across 7 bases. The CDR3 covers 13 residues. After removal of 3 bases from V and 6 bases from J, the junction contained 2 bases not matched to a gene. Per the germline V gene, CDR1 is SGHNT and CDR2 is YYREEE (reference sequence). Here the CDR3 reads CASSSGQAGELFF. CDR3 nucleotide sequence: TGTGCCAGCAGCTCCGGACAGGCCGGGGAGCTGTTTTTT.